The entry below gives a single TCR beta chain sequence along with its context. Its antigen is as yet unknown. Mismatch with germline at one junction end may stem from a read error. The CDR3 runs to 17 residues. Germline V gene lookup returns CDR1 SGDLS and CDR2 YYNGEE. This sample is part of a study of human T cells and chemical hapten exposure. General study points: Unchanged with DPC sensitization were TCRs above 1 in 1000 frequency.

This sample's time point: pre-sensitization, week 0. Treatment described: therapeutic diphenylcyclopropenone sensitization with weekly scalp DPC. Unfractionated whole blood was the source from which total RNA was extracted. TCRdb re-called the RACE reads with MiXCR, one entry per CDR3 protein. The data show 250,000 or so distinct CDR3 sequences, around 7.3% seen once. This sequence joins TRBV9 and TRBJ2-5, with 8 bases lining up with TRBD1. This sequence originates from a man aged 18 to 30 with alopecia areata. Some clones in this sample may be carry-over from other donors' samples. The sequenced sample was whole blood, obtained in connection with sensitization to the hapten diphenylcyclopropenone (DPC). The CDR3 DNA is TGTGCCAGCAGTCCCCGAAATAGACAGGGGTCCCAAGAGACCAAGTACTTC. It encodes CASSPRNRQGSQETKYF.